The entry below describes one TCR beta chain. V was shortened by 3 bases and J by 7 bases, with 12 bases between the two germline ends. The germline gives CDR1 LNHDA, CDR2 SQIVND (reference sequence). The CDR3 covers 13 residues. The sample belongs to a study of control samples from healthy donors and cancer patients. Generated by immunoSEQ multiplex PCR, the TCRdb table keeps only in-frame clones and is missing some. The sample consists of approximately 120,000 clones, 80% to 90% of them appearing once. The sequenced material came from blood. This clonotype was sampled from a man between 60 and 75 years old in good health. This chain links TRBV19 with TRBJ1-2; D is unclear. The CDR3 nucleotides read TGTGCCAGTAGTATTCGCCTCAATAGTGGCTACACCTTC. Encoded protein: CASSIRLNSGYTF.